Below, one T cell receptor beta chain is given with its context. Its target is unknown. Carrying unique molecular identifiers, the cDNA also gained a universal primer site through template switching. TCRdb reprocessed the 5' RACE reads via MiXCR and lists one record per CDR3 protein. The sample includes roughly 480,000 distinct CDR3 sequences, 20% to 25% of them seen just once. This specimen comes from a study of identical twins. Broader study findings: In cord blood, abundant beta clonotypes had fewer insertions; memory showed no trend. With beta out-of-frame sequences, excess sharing by twins was weaker.

Germline CDR1 reads SGHTA; CDR2 reads FQGTGA. This CDR3 is 16 amino acids long. Trimming removed 5 bases from V and 9 bases from J; junction bases left unmatched: 10. This sample was shared with a second study, whose subject was T cells expressing NK-cell markers.

V and J are TRBV7-3 and TRBJ2-1; 13 positions agree with TRBD2. The TCR sequence derives from a woman aged 18-29 years in good health. The sample taken for sequencing was CD4+ T cells sorted from blood. The CDR3 loop reads CASSPQTSGGFGEQFF. The CDR3 DNA follows: TGTGCCAGCAGCCCGCAGACTAGCGGGGGGTTCGGTGAGCAGTTCTTC.